These 24 T cell receptor beta chains came from one sample sequenced in a study of cytomegalovirus exposure and HLA in healthy donors (dated by TCRdb to about 2017). Library method: the immunoSEQ multiplex PCR assay. For the multiplex PCR, a mixture combining 60 forward primers for TCR Vbeta segments and 13 reverse primers for TCR Jbeta segments was used. The source is immuneACCESS, and TCRdb retained only in-frame sequences with V and J called. Part of the clones is not carried over; for the studies checked, unresolved V genes explain less than half of this, and the remainder is unexplained. The sample has about 200,000 clones on record, about four fifths of them singletons. In total, the top ten clones hold 1.5% to 2% of the sample. The sample was PBMCs. All receptors come from a man aged 18 to 35 in good health and CMV-seronegative.

In DNA, the CDR3 is TGTGCCAGCTCCCCCACGGGGACAGGGTCCGACGAGCAGTACTTC. This codes for CASSPTGTGSDEQYF. V gene TRBV18 combines with J gene TRBJ2-7; 9 bases align to TRBD1. Per germline, CDR1 KGHSH and CDR2 LQKENI. This CDR3 has 15 residues. The junction had 11 bases not matched to a gene; V was cut back by 6 bases and J by 5 bases.

This chain links TRBV4-3 with TRBJ1-1; D is unclear. Germline CDR1 is LGHNA and CDR2 is YSLEER. The CDR3 is made up of 13 amino acids. The V gene lost 1 base and the J gene lost 4 bases, with 7 bases spanning the gap. CDR3 in amino acids: CASSQVGGTEAFF. CDR3 DNA: TGCGCCAGCAGCCAAGTGGGAGGCACTGAAGCTTTCTTT.

The chain joins TRBV14 to TRBJ2-7; 7 bases agree with TRBD1. The germline CDR1 and CDR2 sequences are SGHDN and FVKESK. V shed 4 bases, J shed 2 bases, and the junction held 5 bases outside the gene matches. The CDR3 length is 14 residues. CDR3 DNA sequence: TGTGCCAGCAGCCTCCGGACAGGAGCCTACGAGCAGTACTTC. Translation gives CASSLRTGAYEQYF.

The V and J genes are TRBV25-1 and TRBJ1-2, with D unclear. The V gene's germline CDR1 is MGHDK and CDR2 SYGVNS. The V gene lost 1 base and the J gene lost 8 bases, with 14 bases spanning the gap. The CDR3 extends over 14 amino acids. The CDR3 region has the DNA TGTGCCAGCAGTGAATTCGGACTTAGCGGGGGCTACACCTTC. Residues: CASSEFGLSGGYTF.

The chain links TRBV7-6 to TRBJ2-2; possible D gene TRBD2, 6 bases. The CDR3 has 15 amino acids. Germline V gene lookup returns CDR1 SGHVS and CDR2 FNYEAQ. Trimming took off 5 bases at V and 5 bases at J, with 15 bases between the two ends. CDR3: CASSPPPGATGELFF. The CDR3 DNA sequence: TGTGCCAGCAGCCCCCCCCCGGGAGCGACCGGGGAGCTGTTTTTT.

This clone was observed a few times. V and J are TRBV4-3 and TRBJ2-7; 8 nucleotides agree with TRBD1. The CDR3 loop spans 16 amino acids. Germline V gives CDR1 LGHNA, CDR2 YSLEER. The trim removed 1 base at V and 3 bases at J, leaving 8 bases unmatched. Written as DNA, the CDR3 is TGCGCCAGCAGCCAAGTATCCAGGGGGCAATTCTACGAGCAGTACTTC. Amino acid sequence: CASSQVSRGQFYEQYF.

Only one count was recorded for this clone. This rearrangement joins TRBV5-4 to TRBJ2-7, with TRBD1 identical over 9 bases. CDR3 length equals 14 residues. The V segment lost 4 bases and the J segment 5 bases; nucleotides outside the gene matches: 7. Germline lookup yields CDR1 SGHNT and CDR2 YYREEE (reference sequence). The CDR3, as DNA: TGTGCCAGCAGCGTGACAGGGGGAGGAGACGAGCAGTACTTC. Translation gives CASSVTGGGDEQYF. Together with reference TRBV5-4 and TRBJ2-7, the CDR3 gives the full variable domain: ETGVTQSPTHLIKTRGQQVTLRCSSQSGHNTVSWYQQALGQGPQFIFQYYREEENGRGNFPPRFSGLQFPNYSSELNVNALELDDSALYLCASSVTGGGDEQYFGPGTRLTVT.

The chain is built from TRBV10-3 and TRBJ1-2; no reliable D call. This CDR3 contains 14 residues. The germline gives CDR1 ENHRY, CDR2 SYGVKD. V lost 4 bases and J lost 2, with 11 bases in between. CDR3 nucleotides: TGTGCCATCAGTGTGACCGGGTCCAACTATGGCTACACCTTC. It translates to CAISVTGSNYGYTF.

The rearrangement uses TRBV6-5 and TRBJ2-3; 12 bases are shared with TRBD1. The V segment lost 6 bases and the J segment 6 bases; nucleotides outside the gene matches: 7. Germline V lookup: CDR1 MNHEY, CDR2 SVGAGI. The CDR3 is made up of 15 amino acids. CDR3: CASSAGTGGADTQYF. In DNA form, the CDR3 reads TGTGCCAGCAGCGCCGGGACAGGGGGCGCCGATACGCAGTATTTT.

This clone has a single count. The rearrangement links TRBV7-2 to TRBJ2-3, with a possible D match to TRBD1 (6 bases). Trimming took off 5 bases at V and 0 bases at J, with 12 bases between the two ends. CDR1 and CDR2 (germline): SGHTA, FQGNSA. The CDR3 loop spans 15 amino acids. The CDR3 here is CASSRDRSSTDTQYF. The CDR3 region has the DNA TGTGCCAGCAGCCGAGACAGGTCTAGCACAGATACGCAGTATTTT. The variable domain in full, with the rest retrieved from reference TRBV7-2 and TRBJ2-3, is GAGVSQSPSNKVTEKGKDVELRCDPISGHTALYWYRQSLGQGLEFLIYFQGNSAPDKSGLPSDRFSAERTGGSVSTLTIQRTQQEDSAVYLCASSRDRSSTDTQYFGPGTRLTVL.

This clone was recorded a few times. The rearrangement links TRBV21-1 to TRBJ1-4; the D call of TRBD1 is as the table states it, not checked on the DNA. TRBV21-1 is designated a pseudogene. The CDR3 length is 18 residues. The CDR3 loop is CASSKFGTGENPNEKLFF. DNA for the CDR3: TGTGCCAGCAGCAAATTCGGGACAGGGGAGAACCCTAATGAAAAACTGTTTTTT.

This chain links TRBV5-5 with TRBJ2-5, with D perhaps matching TRBD1 (7 bases). This CDR3 contains 14 residues. CDR1 and CDR2 (germline): SGHKS, YYEKEE (reference sequence). Trimming left V 4 bases short and J 1 base short, with 11 bases between. CDR3 sequence (DNA): TGTGCCAGCAGCCGCGGGACAGCCCAAGAGACCCAGTACTTC. The encoded protein is CASSRGTAQETQYF.

The chain combines TRBV7-2 with TRBJ1-5; no definite D call. CDR1 SGHTA and CDR2 FQGNSA come from the germline V gene. The CDR3 spans 16 residues. Trimming pared 1 base from V and 1 base from J, leaving 11 bases between. This chain's CDR3 is CASSLGGSVSNQPQHF. The CDR3 DNA sequence: TGTGCCAGCAGCTTAGGCGGGTCGGTGAGCAATCAGCCCCAGCATTTT.

The rearrangement links TRBV27 to TRBJ2-7; possible D gene TRBD2, 5 bases. In germline, CDR1 is MNHEY, CDR2 SMNVEV (reference sequence). The CDR3 covers 14 residues. V was cut by 0 bases and J by 5 bases, with 11 bases left in between. This chain's CDR3 is CASSLSLVSDEQYF. The CDR3 DNA follows: TGTGCCAGCAGTTTATCACTAGTTTCCGACGAGCAGTACTTC.

This clone was counted a few times. The chain has TRBV6-1 and TRBJ2-3, with D possibly being TRBD1 (7 bases). This CDR3 comprises 15 residues. The V and J ends lost 0 bases and 2 bases respectively, with 9 bases between them. CDR1 and CDR2 from the germline V gene are MNHNS and SASEGT. In DNA form, the CDR3 reads TGTGCCAGCAGTGAAGCGGAGGGGGCCACAGATACGCAGTATTTT. Its protein product is CASSEAEGATDTQYF.

This clone showed up just a few times. The chain recombines TRBV2 with TRBJ1-2; D ambiguous. The CDR3 spans 11 residues. Trimming stripped 4 bases from V and 3 bases from J, with 3 bases between. Germline CDR1 SNHLY, CDR2 FYNNEI. The CDR3 DNA is TGTGCCAGCAGTGTCGACTATGGCTACACCTTC. Translated, it gives CASSVDYGYTF.

The genes are TRBV19 and TRBJ2-3; 14 bases are a match to TRBD2. Germline lookup yields CDR1 LNHDA and CDR2 SQIVND (reference sequence). The CDR3 loop spans 17 amino acids. Trimming took 5 bases from V and 2 from J; bases not matched to a gene: 6. The CDR3 here is CASSPRTSGGHTDTQYF. The CDR3 region has the DNA TGTGCCAGTAGTCCTCGGACTAGCGGGGGGCACACAGATACGCAGTATTTT. The full variable domain, with the rest looked up from reference TRBV19 and TRBJ2-3, is DGGITQSPKYLFRKEGQNVTLSCEQNLNHDAMYWYRQDPGQGLRLIYYSQIVNDFQKGDIAEGYSVSREKKESFPLTVTSAQKNPTAFYLCASSPRTSGGHTDTQYFGPGTRLTVL.

This clone has just one count. The chain has TRBV9 and TRBJ2-7, with a possible D match to TRBD1 (6 bases). CDR1 and CDR2 from the germline V gene are SGDLS and YYNGEE. The CDR3 is 13 amino acids. Trimming removed 3 bases at V and 5 bases at J, with 12 bases between. CDR3 region: CASSATGSDEQYF. CDR3 nucleotide sequence: TGTGCCAGCAGCGCGACAGGATCTGACGAGCAGTACTTC.

This chain links TRBV6-5 with TRBJ1-3; D remains unclear. The CDR3 sequence is 13 residues long. CDR1 is MNHEY and CDR2 is SVGAGI in the germline V gene. The V gene lost 9 bases and the J gene lost 3 bases, with 12 bases spanning the gap. CDR3 amino acids: CASRAGIGNTIYF. The CDR3 DNA sequence: TGTGCCAGTCGGGCGGGGATTGGAAACACCATATATTTT.

This rearrangement joins TRBV9 to TRBJ1-5; weak D call: TRBD1 (6 bases). The V end lost 4 bases, the J end lost 1 base, and 12 bases lay between the germline ends. This CDR3 region has 15 residues. Germline V gives CDR1 SGDLS, CDR2 YYNGEE. CDR3 loop: CASSFRGASNQPQHF. In nucleotides, the CDR3 is TGTGCCAGCAGCTTCAGGGGAGCGAGCAATCAGCCCCAGCATTTT.

For the CDR3, the DNA is TGTGCCAGCAGCGTAGGGGCAGGGGGAGGCTACGAGCAGTACTTC. Amino acid sequence: CASSVGAGGGYEQYF. V and J are TRBV9 and TRBJ2-7; TRBD1 is a possible D gene (7 bases). CDR3 length: 15 amino acids. V was trimmed by 0 bases and J by 3 bases, leaving 13 bases between them. Germline V gene sequence: CDR1 SGDLS, CDR2 YYNGEE.

Only one count was recorded for this clone. The chain carries TRBV19 and TRBJ1-5; D gene uncertain. Germline V gives CDR1 LNHDA, CDR2 SQIVND (reference sequence). This CDR3 is 17 amino acids long. Between the trimmed V and J ends, which lost 5 bases and 2 bases, there was a span of 19 bases. In DNA, the CDR3 is TGTGCCAGTAGTTGGGATTTTGGAAGGGAGGGCAATCAGCCCCAGCATTTT. As protein: CASSWDFGREGNQPQHF.

This clone has just a few counts. The chain recombines TRBV7-2 with TRBJ1-1, with 9 bases fitting TRBD1. This CDR3 is built from 18 residues. The V and J ends lost 2 bases and 0 bases, in that order; junction bases with no gene match: 10. Per the germline V gene, CDR1 is SGHTA and CDR2 is FQGNSA. For the CDR3, the DNA is TGTGCCAGCAGCTTACGAGCCGGGACAGGGTATTTGAACACTGAAGCTTTCTTT. This encodes CASSLRAGTGYLNTEAFF.

This rearrangement joins TRBV28 to TRBJ2-1, with D perhaps matching TRBD1 (6 bases). Trimming pared 6 bases from V and 7 bases from J, leaving 19 bases between. The CDR3 sequence is 15 residues long. Germline CDR1 is MDHEN and CDR2 is SYDVKM. CDR3 nucleotide sequence: TGTGCCAGCAGCCGACCCGGACCCCAGGGGAATGAGCAGTTCTTC. Protein product: CASSRPGPQGNEQFF.